Listed below are T cell receptor beta chains from one sample, sequenced in a study of T-cell memory formation after mild COVID-19. MiXCR was run by TCRdb on the 5' RACE reads, yielding one entry per CDR3 protein. The repertoire includes around 410,000 distinct CDR3 sequences, more than 20% of them detected once, and under 15% sits in the top ten. The sequencing input was PBMCs or a T cell subset sorted from them (not recorded which). The source of these receptors is an adult woman who had mild COVID-19 (a few samples of this study predate the infection). Cell type and time point are not known. CDR3s include the opening cysteine and the closing phenylalanine or tryptophan. Each record gives: clone size, V gene, J gene, D gene, CDR3 protein, CDR3 DNA. The D gene is left open where the match is weak. The size field is filled for only some rows; it gives once, few, many or a size class.

clone_size: NA
v_call: TRBV29-1
j_call: TRBJ2-7
d_call: TRBD1
cdr3_aa: CSVERGQGSYEQYF
cdr3_nt: TGCAGCGTTGAAAGGGGACAGGGGTCCTACGAGCAGTACTTC

clone_size: NA
v_call: TRBV11-2
j_call: TRBJ2-3
d_call: NA
cdr3_aa: CASSSGGGGPSTDTQYF
cdr3_nt: TGTGCCAGCAGCTCTGGGGGTGGGGGGCCAAGCACAGATACGCAGTATTTT

clone_size: few
v_call: TRBV29-1
j_call: TRBJ1-2
d_call: TRBD1
cdr3_aa: CSVVQGVFGYTF
cdr3_nt: TGCAGCGTTGTACAGGGGGTATTTGGCTACACCTTC

clone_size: NA
v_call: TRBV7-2
j_call: TRBJ1-2
d_call: TRBD1
cdr3_aa: CASSLRRTGSGYTF
cdr3_nt: TGTGCCAGCAGCTTAAGACGGACAGGGAGCGGCTACACCTTC

clone_size: NA
v_call: TRBV6-2/TRBV6-3
j_call: TRBJ1-1
d_call: NA
cdr3_aa: CTISRGRNTEAFF
cdr3_nt: TGTACGATCTCGCGAGGGCGGAACACTGAAGCTTTCTTT

clone_size: NA
v_call: TRBV7-9
j_call: TRBJ2-1
d_call: NA
cdr3_aa: CASSRVVDEQFF
cdr3_nt: TGTGCCAGCAGCAGAGTAGTTGACGAGCAGTTCTTC

clone_size: NA
v_call: TRBV20-1
j_call: TRBJ1-5
d_call: NA
cdr3_aa: CSAIRAGSNQPQHF
cdr3_nt: TGCAGTGCTATCAGGGCCGGTAGCAATCAGCCCCAGCATTTT

clone_size: NA
v_call: TRBV9
j_call: TRBJ1-3
d_call: NA
cdr3_aa: CASSVEGLGNTIYF
cdr3_nt: TGTGCCAGCAGCGTAGAGGGGCTTGGGAACACCATATATTTT

clone_size: NA
v_call: TRBV4-1
j_call: TRBJ2-5
d_call: TRBD2
cdr3_aa: CASSPTSGGLTRETQYF
cdr3_nt: TGCGCCAGCAGCCCGACTAGCGGGGGGCTAACGAGGGAGACCCAGTACTTC

clone_size: NA
v_call: TRBV9
j_call: TRBJ1-5
d_call: NA
cdr3_aa: CASSVGEIGNQPQHF
cdr3_nt: TGTGCCAGCAGCGTTGGCGAGATAGGCAATCAGCCCCAGCATTTT

clone_size: NA
v_call: TRBV10-3
j_call: TRBJ1-2
d_call: NA
cdr3_aa: CAISVKPGRLINYGYTF
cdr3_nt: TGTGCCATCAGTGTCAAACCGGGACGGTTGATTAACTATGGCTACACCTTC

clone_size: few
v_call: TRBV21-1
j_call: TRBJ1-5
d_call: NA
cdr3_aa: CASEDRGLLSNQPQHF
cdr3_nt: TGTGCCAGCGAGGACAGGGGGCTATTAAGCAATCAGCCCCAGCATTTT

clone_size: few
v_call: TRBV7-8
j_call: TRBJ2-1
d_call: NA
cdr3_aa: CASTRLVSYNEQFF
cdr3_nt: TGTGCCAGCACGAGACTAGTCTCCTACAATGAGCAGTTCTTC

clone_size: NA
v_call: TRBV7-2
j_call: TRBJ1-5
d_call: NA
cdr3_aa: CASTIGDQPQHF
cdr3_nt: TGTGCCAGCACCATAGGGGATCAGCCCCAGCATTTT

clone_size: NA
v_call: TRBV12-3/TRBV12-4
j_call: TRBJ2-1
d_call: NA
cdr3_aa: CASRGGGGSYNEQFF
cdr3_nt: TGTGCCAGCAGGGGGGGAGGGGGTTCCTACAATGAGCAGTTCTTC

clone_size: NA
v_call: TRBV7-9
j_call: TRBJ2-2
d_call: NA
cdr3_aa: CASSLDWNLLRELFF
cdr3_nt: TGTGCCAGCAGCTTAGACTGGAACCTCCTCAGGGAGCTGTTTTTT

clone_size: NA
v_call: TRBV4-1
j_call: TRBJ1-1
d_call: NA
cdr3_aa: CASSQVFQYHTEAFF
cdr3_nt: TGCGCCAGCAGCCAAGTGTTTCAGTACCACACTGAAGCTTTCTTT

clone_size: few
v_call: TRBV5-1
j_call: TRBJ2-7
d_call: NA
cdr3_aa: CASSFPNDRYEQYF
cdr3_nt: TGCGCCAGCAGCTTTCCCAATGATCGCTACGAGCAGTACTTC

clone_size: NA
v_call: TRBV5-5
j_call: TRBJ1-5
d_call: NA
cdr3_aa: CASSVGTPRGNQPQHF
cdr3_nt: TGTGCCAGCAGCGTAGGGACCCCAAGAGGCAATCAGCCCCAGCATTTT

clone_size: NA
v_call: TRBV10-3
j_call: TRBJ2-1
d_call: TRBD1
cdr3_aa: CAISELTGGSDEQFF
cdr3_nt: TGTGCCATCAGTGAATTGACAGGGGGCTCCGATGAGCAGTTCTTC

clone_size: NA
v_call: TRBV12-3/TRBV12-4
j_call: TRBJ1-1
d_call: NA
cdr3_aa: CASSFSSGFGTEAFF
cdr3_nt: TGTGCCAGCAGTTTCAGTTCAGGGTTTGGCACTGAAGCTTTCTTT